One T cell receptor (beta chain) is described in this entry. As yet, its antigen is unknown. This sample stems from a study of cytomegalovirus exposure and HLA in healthy donors. For the study at large: The 90 to 150 validation repertoires used the same platform as the roughly 670 first-cohort repertoires, a later analysis reported.

CDR3 length: 19 residues. Germline CDR1 and CDR2: MGHRA and YSYEKL. Germline trimming cut 1 base from V and 4 bases from J; bases unmatched to any gene: 15. The assay was immunoSEQ multiplex PCR, and TCRdb's table has in-frame clones only and misses some. Among about 100,000 clones listed, approximately 96% were seen once. The donors were members of the validation cohort, which comprised approximately 120 subjects and was separate from the first cohort of 670 or so subjects. The study's findings and limits: A few chains tied to CMV proved CMV antigen-specific in vitro. The investigators catalogued 150 to 200 TCR beta chains as cytomegalovirus-associated.

The sequence was collected from a young woman in good health and CMV-seronegative. The chain has TRBV4-1 and TRBJ2-2; 7 bases fit TRBD1. Sequencing was performed on PBMCs. CDR3 region: CASSQGPGQLHDGTGELFF. CDR3 DNA: TGCGCCAGCAGCCAAGGTCCGGGACAGCTACACGACGGCACCGGGGAGCTGTTTTTT.